This T cell receptor (beta chain) was profiled in a study of control samples from healthy donors and cancer patients. The V end lost 0 bases, the J end lost 0 bases, and 6 bases lay between the germline ends. Looked up from germline, CDR1 is MNHEY and CDR2 is SVGAGI. This CDR3 spans 15 amino acids. The repertoire was sequenced with immunoSEQ multiplex PCR; TCRdb's copy has only in-frame clones and lacks some. The table records approximately 97,000 clones, roughly 90% of them present only once. In its sample, this clone was seen once. The sample was blood. The sequence came from a human donor in good health. The donor label of this sample is uncertain. The chain couples TRBV6-5 to TRBJ2-1, with no clear D. The CDR3 spells CASSYSWDSYNEQFF. CDR3 coding DNA: TGTGCCAGCAGTTACTCGTGGGACTCCTACAATGAGCAGTTCTTC.